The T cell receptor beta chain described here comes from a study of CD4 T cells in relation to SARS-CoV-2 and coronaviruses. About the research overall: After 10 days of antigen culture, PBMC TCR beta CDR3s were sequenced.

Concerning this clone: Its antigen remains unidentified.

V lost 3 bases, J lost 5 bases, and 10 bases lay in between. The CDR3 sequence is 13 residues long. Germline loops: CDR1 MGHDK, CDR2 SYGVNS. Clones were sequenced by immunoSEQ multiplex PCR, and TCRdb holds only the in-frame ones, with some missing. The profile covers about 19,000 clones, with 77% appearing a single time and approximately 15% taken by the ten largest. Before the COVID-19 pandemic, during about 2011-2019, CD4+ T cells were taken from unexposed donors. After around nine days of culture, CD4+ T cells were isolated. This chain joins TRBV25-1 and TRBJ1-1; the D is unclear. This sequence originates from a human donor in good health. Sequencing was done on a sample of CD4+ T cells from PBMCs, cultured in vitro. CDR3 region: CASSDKGWTEAFF. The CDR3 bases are TGTGCCAGCAGTGATAAAGGCTGGACTGAAGCTTTCTTT.